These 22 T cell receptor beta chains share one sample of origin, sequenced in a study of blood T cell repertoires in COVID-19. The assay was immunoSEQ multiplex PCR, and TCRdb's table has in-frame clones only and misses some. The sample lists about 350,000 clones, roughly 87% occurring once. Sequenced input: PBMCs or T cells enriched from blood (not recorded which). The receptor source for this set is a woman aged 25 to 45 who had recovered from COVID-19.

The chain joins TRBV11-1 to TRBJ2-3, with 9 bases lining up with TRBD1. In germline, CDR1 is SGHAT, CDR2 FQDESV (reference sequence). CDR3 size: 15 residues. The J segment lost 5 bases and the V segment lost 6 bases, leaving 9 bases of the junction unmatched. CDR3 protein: CASSIGTGMVDTQYF. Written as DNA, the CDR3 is TGTGCCAGCAGTATCGGGACAGGGATGGTAGATACGCAGTATTTT.

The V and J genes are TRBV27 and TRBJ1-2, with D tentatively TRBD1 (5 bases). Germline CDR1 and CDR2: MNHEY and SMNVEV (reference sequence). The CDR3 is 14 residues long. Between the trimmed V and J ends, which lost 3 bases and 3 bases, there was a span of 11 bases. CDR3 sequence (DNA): TGTGCCAGCAGTTTTTCGGGGGATGACTATGGCTACACCTTC. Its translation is CASSFSGDDYGYTF.

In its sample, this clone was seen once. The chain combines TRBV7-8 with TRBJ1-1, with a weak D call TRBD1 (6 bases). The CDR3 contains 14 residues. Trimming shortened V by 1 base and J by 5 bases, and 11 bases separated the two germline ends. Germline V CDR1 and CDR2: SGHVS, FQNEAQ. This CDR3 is CASSLVQGSTEAFF. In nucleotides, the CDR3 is TGTGCCAGCAGCTTAGTCCAGGGGAGTACTGAAGCTTTCTTT.

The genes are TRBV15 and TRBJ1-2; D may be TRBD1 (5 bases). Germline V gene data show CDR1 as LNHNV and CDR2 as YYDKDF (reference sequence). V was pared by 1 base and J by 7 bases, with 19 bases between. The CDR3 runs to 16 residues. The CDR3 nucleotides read TGTGCCACCAGCAGAGTCTCCGGTCCCGGGGGTGGTGGCTACACCTTC. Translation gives CATSRVSGPGGGGYTF.

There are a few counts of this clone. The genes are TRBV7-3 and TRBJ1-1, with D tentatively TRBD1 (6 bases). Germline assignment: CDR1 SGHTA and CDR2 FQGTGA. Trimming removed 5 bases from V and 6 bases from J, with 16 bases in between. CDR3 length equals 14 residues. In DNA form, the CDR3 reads TGTGCCAGCAGCCCCGGGCAGGGGTGGGCTGAAGCTTTCTTT. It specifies CASSPGQGWAEAFF.

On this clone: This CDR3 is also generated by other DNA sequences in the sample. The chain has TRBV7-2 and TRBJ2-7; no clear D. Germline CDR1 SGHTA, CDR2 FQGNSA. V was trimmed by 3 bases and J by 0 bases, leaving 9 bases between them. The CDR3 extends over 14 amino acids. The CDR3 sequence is CASSFPGNSYEQYF. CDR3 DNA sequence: TGTGCCAGCAGCTTCCCAGGAAACTCCTACGAGCAGTACTTC.

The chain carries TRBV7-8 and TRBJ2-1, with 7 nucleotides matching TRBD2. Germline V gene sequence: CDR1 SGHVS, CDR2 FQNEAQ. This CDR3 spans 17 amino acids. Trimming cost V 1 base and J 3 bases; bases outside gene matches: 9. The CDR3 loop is CASSLGSGGSIYNEQFF. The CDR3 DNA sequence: TGTGCCAGCAGCTTAGGGAGCGGCGGGAGCATCTACAATGAGCAGTTCTTC.

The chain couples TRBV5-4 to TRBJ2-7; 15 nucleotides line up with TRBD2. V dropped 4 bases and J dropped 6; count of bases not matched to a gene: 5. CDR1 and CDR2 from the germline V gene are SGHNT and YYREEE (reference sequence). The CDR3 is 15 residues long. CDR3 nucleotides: TGTGCCAGCAGCGTAGGACTAGCGGGGGGGCTCGAGCAGTACTTC. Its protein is CASSVGLAGGLEQYF.

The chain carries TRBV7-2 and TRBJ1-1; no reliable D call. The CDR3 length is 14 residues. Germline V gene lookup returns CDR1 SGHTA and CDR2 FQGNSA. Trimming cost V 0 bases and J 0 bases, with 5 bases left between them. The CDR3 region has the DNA TGTGCCAGCAGCTTAGCGCGGGTGAACACTGAAGCTTTCTTT. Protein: CASSLARVNTEAFF.

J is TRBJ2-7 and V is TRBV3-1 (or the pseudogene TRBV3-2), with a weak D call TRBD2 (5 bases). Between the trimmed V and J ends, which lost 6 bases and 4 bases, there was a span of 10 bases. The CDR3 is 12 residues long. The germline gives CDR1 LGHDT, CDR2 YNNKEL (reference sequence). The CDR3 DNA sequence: TGTGCCAGCAGGCTAGCAGATTACGAGCAGTACTTC. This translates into CASRLADYEQYF.

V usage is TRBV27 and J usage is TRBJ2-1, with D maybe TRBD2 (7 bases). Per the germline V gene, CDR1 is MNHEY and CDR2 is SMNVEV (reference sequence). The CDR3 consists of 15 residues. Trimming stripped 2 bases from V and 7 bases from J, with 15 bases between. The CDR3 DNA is TGTGCCAGCAGTTTAGGCGGGGGCCGAGGAAATGAGCAGTTCTTC. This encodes CASSLGGGRGNEQFF.

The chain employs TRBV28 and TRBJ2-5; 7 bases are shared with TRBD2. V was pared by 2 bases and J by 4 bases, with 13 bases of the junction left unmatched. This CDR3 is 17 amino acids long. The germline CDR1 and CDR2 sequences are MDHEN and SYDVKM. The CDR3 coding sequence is TGTGCCAGCAGTTTAGGAACTAGCGTAAGGAGGAGAGAGACCCAGTACTTC. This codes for CASSLGTSVRRRETQYF.

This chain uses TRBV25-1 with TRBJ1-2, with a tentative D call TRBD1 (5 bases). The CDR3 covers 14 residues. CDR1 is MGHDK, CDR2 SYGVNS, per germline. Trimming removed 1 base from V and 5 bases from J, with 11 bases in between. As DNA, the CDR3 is TGTGCCAGCAGTGAATTAGACAGAGGATATGGCTACACCTTC. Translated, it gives CASSELDRGYGYTF.

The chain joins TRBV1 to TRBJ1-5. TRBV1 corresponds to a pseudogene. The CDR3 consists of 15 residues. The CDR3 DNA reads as TGCACCAGCAGCCAGACGGGGGGCCTGAGGTGGCCCCAGCATTTT. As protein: CTSSQTGGLRWPQHF.

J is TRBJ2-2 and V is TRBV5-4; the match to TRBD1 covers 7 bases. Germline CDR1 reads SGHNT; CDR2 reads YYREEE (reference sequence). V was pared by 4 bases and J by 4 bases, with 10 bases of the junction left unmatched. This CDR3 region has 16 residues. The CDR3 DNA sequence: TGTGCCAGCAGCGTACCGACAGGGACGGGCACCGGGGAGCTGTTTTTT. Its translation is CASSVPTGTGTGELFF.

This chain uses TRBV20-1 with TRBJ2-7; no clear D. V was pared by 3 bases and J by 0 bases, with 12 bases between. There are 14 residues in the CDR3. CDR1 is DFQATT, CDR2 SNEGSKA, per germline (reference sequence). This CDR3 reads CSASSWPSSYEQYF. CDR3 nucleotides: TGCAGTGCTAGTAGTTGGCCATCCTCCTACGAGCAGTACTTC.

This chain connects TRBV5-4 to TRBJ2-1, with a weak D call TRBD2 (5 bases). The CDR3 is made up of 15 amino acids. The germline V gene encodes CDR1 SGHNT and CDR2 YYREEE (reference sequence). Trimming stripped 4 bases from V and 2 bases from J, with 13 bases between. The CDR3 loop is CASSPEGDAYNEQFF. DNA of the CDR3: TGTGCCAGCAGCCCCGAGGGAGACGCCTACAATGAGCAGTTCTTC.

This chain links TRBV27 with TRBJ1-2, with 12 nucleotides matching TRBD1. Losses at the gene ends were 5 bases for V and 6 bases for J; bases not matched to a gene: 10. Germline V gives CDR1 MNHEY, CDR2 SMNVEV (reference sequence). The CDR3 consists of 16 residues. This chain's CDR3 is CASSTRDRGRGNGYTF. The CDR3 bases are TGTGCCAGCAGTACCCGGGACAGGGGGCGAGGAAATGGCTACACCTTC.

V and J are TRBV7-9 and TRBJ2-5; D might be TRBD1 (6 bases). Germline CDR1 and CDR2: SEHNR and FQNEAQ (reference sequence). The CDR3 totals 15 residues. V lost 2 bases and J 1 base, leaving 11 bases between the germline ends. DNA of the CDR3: TGTGCCAGCAGCTTAACCTCAGGGGCCCAAGAGACCCAGTACTTC. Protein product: CASSLTSGAQETQYF.

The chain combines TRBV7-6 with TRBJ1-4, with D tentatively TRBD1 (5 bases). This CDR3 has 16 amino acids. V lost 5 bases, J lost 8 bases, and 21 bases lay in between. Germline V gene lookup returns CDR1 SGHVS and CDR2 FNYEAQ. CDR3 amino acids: CASSAGPGVVREKLFF. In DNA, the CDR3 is TGTGCCAGCAGCGCGGGCCCGGGGGTAGTCCGGGAAAAACTGTTTTTT.

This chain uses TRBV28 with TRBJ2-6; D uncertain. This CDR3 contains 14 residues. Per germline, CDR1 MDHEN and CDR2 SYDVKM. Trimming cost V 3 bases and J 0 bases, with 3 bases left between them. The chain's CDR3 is CASSLYSGANVLTF. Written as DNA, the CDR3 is TGTGCCAGCAGTTTGTACTCTGGGGCCAACGTCCTGACTTTC.

CDR3 in DNA: TGTGCCACCCAGACAGGGGGCACGGACACCGGGGAGCTGTTTTTT. Amino acid sequence: CATQTGGTDTGELFF. The V and J genes are TRBV24-1 and TRBJ2-2, with 10 bases matching TRBD1. V lost 9 bases and J lost 3; bases outside the gene matches: 6. Germline V gives CDR1 KGHDR, CDR2 SFDVKD. The CDR3 is 15 residues long.